This T cell receptor beta chain was identified in a study of early T cells in non-severe SARS-CoV-2 infection (dated by TCRdb to 2020 to 2023). Regarding the complete study: TCR sequencing used bulk RNA from unsorted whole blood, so alpha and beta chains could not be paired. Broader findings and caveats from the paper: VDJdb matching was skewed toward anti-spike CD8 responses and likely underestimated virus-specific expansions, missing private and CD4 specificities.

This was a case-control study nested in a cohort of healthcare workers in London, UK, who had nasopharyngeal swab PCR tests and blood samples taken every week. Healthcare workers were recruited between 23 and 31 March 2020, during the week of the UK lockdown, and were followed weekly for up to 16 weeks. Its CDR3 holds 15 amino acids, cysteine through phenylalanine. The retained sequence is limited to the CDR3, 45 bases, with the frame set at the first base. The germline V gene sets CDR1 to ENHRY and CDR2 to SYGVKD. Here V drops 0 bases and J drops 5 bases, and the junction holds 6 bases not matched to any gene. This clonotype was counted at least ten times. The antigen it binds to is not known. No base qualities exist here, and no much larger clone lies one base off it. The library was obtained by 5' RACE. Sequencing used a NextSeq 500. To correct for sequencing error and PCR bias, the TCR library protocol tagged individual cDNA molecules with unique molecular identifiers. Both TCR alpha and beta chains were sequenced, and tight co-correlation was observed between alpha and beta sequence abundances in each sample. Turning to the authors' computational methods: Decombinator V4 was used to annotate TCR sequences for V gene, J gene and CDR3. Expanded TCRs were defined as changing significantly between any two time points under a Poisson model with p below 0.0001. Abundances of TCRs were expressed as counts per million after normalisation to the total number of TCRs sequenced in each sample. MAIT TCRs were defined by TRAV1-2 paired with TRAJ12, TRAJ20 or TRAJ33, and iNKT TCRs by TRAV10 paired with TRAJ18. VDJdb, accessed 1 November 2021, was searched for CMV, EBV and SARS-CoV-2 annotated TCRs, with TCRs annotated for multiple antigens excluded. In TCRdb, the public reads were trimmed at Q25 with fastp and aligned with MiXCR, with productive beta chains retained. Merged by CDR3 protein, the rows form single entries marked with the most common genes and DNA. The authors' filters were not applied to this entry. The sample table lists 85,000 to 90,000 distinct CDR3 sequences, about 15% of them with a count of one. Of the sample, about 6% falls within the top ten clones.

Material for sequencing was whole blood. This chain is built from TRBV10-3 and TRBJ1-2; 7 bases in between match TRBD1. The sequence was obtained from an adult who was a healthcare worker with PCR-confirmed SARS-CoV-2 infection or an uninfected control (not recorded which). The CDR3 protein sequence reads: CAISESGQIFYGYTF. The DNA is as follows: TGTGCCATCAGTGAGTCGGGACAGATCTTTTATGGCTACACCTTC.